The rows below give T cell receptor beta chains drawn from one sample of a study of T cell responses to AZD1222 COVID-19 vaccine. TCRdb's copy holds only in-frame clones and misses some; the assay was immunoSEQ multiplex PCR. Of 150,000 or so clones in the sample, 85% to 95% were seen once. Sequenced here: peripheral blood, sampled on day 0 of MenACWY control vaccination. The origin of the receptors is an adult in good health. The CDR3 runs from the conserved cysteine through the conserved F or W. A D gene is named only where the DNA matches it firmly. Only some rows state a clone size, as once, few, many or a class for expanded clones.

D gene: TRBD1
V gene: TRBV24-1
J gene: TRBJ2-2
clone size: few
CDR3 protein: CATSDSVRGPVTGELFF
CDR3 DNA: TGTGCCACCAGTGACTCGGTGAGGGGGCCGGTCACCGGGGAGCTGTTTTTT

D gene: -
V gene: TRBV30
J gene: TRBJ1-1
clone size: -
CDR3 protein: CAWSGLGRVTEAFF
CDR3 DNA: TGTGCCTGGAGTGGCCTGGGTAGGGTGACTGAAGCTTTCTTT

D gene: TRBD1
V gene: TRBV19
J gene: TRBJ2-7
clone size: -
CDR3 protein: CASSIWDSLDEQYF
CDR3 DNA: TGTGCCAGTAGTATCTGGGACAGCTTGGACGAGCAGTACTTC

D gene: -
V gene: TRBV28
J gene: TRBJ1-5
clone size: -
CDR3 protein: CASSFVRRGQPQHF
CDR3 DNA: TGTGCCAGCAGTTTTGTACGGAGGGGTCAGCCCCAGCATTTT

D gene: -
V gene: TRBV18
J gene: TRBJ2-7
clone size: -
CDR3 protein: CASSPGSAGEYEQYF
CDR3 DNA: TGTGCCAGCTCACCTGGCTCCGCAGGAGAATACGAGCAGTACTTC

D gene: -
V gene: TRBV10-3
J gene: TRBJ1-5
clone size: -
CDR3 protein: CAISHEGDNQPQHF
CDR3 DNA: TGTGCCATCAGTCACGAGGGGGACAATCAGCCCCAGCATTTT

D gene: TRBD1
V gene: TRBV19
J gene: TRBJ2-1
clone size: -
CDR3 protein: CASSLGTESSYNEQFF
CDR3 DNA: TGTGCCAGTAGTCTCGGGACAGAAAGCTCCTACAATGAGCAGTTCTTC

D gene: TRBD1
V gene: TRBV9
J gene: TRBJ1-4
clone size: -
CDR3 protein: CASSVGTAGNEKLFF
CDR3 DNA: TGTGCCAGCAGCGTTGGGACAGCGGGTAATGAAAAACTGTTTTTT

D gene: TRBD1
V gene: TRBV10-1
J gene: TRBJ1-1
clone size: -
CDR3 protein: CASRAGTGNTEAFF
CDR3 DNA: TGCGCCAGCAGGGCCGGGACAGGGAACACTGAAGCTTTCTTT

D gene: -
V gene: TRBV28
J gene: TRBJ1-1
clone size: -
CDR3 protein: CATSPTGSSLTEAFF
CDR3 DNA: TGTGCTACGTCCCCTACAGGGTCGTCCCTAACTGAAGCTTTCTTT

D gene: -
V gene: TRBV10-3
J gene: TRBJ1-1
clone size: once
CDR3 protein: CAIRMGGTENTEAFF
CDR3 DNA: TGTGCCATCAGGATGGGAGGCACTGAGAACACTGAAGCTTTCTTT

D gene: -
V gene: TRBV7-2
J gene: TRBJ2-1
clone size: -
CDR3 protein: CASRAPGFPFWQFF
CDR3 DNA: TGTGCCAGCAGGGCCCCGGGGTTCCCTTTTTGGCAGTTCTTC

D gene: -
V gene: TRBV6-6
J gene: TRBJ1-5
clone size: -
CDR3 protein: CASSYFQGRNQPQHF
CDR3 DNA: TGTGCCAGCAGTTATTTCCAGGGTCGGAATCAGCCCCAGCATTTT

D gene: TRBD2
V gene: TRBV7-3
J gene: TRBJ2-5
clone size: -
CDR3 protein: CASSLRGGPQETQYF
CDR3 DNA: TGTGCCAGCAGCTTACGGGGGGGCCCCCAAGAGACCCAGTACTTC

D gene: -
V gene: TRBV19
J gene: TRBJ2-1
clone size: -
CDR3 protein: CASSISEYGEQFF
CDR3 DNA: TGTGCCAGTAGTATATCCGAGTACGGTGAGCAGTTCTTC

D gene: -
V gene: TRBV6-5
J gene: TRBJ2-7
clone size: -
CDR3 protein: CASTEPRGEQYF
CDR3 DNA: TGTGCCAGCACCGAACCCAGAGGCGAGCAGTACTTC

D gene: -
V gene: TRBV19
J gene: TRBJ2-1
clone size: -
CDR3 protein: CASSIGGRSYNEQFF
CDR3 DNA: TGTGCCAGTAGTATTGGGGGGCGCTCCTACAATGAGCAGTTCTTC

D gene: TRBD1
V gene: TRBV3-1/TRBV3-2
J gene: TRBJ2-3
clone size: -
CDR3 protein: CASSQVVWGTGRITDTQYF
CDR3 DNA: TGTGCCAGCAGCCAAGTGGTGTGGGGGACAGGGAGGATCACAGATACGCAGTATTTT

D gene: -
V gene: TRBV6-5
J gene: TRBJ1-2
clone size: -
CDR3 protein: CASSYREGNYGYTF
CDR3 DNA: TGTGCCAGCAGTTACCGGGAGGGGAACTATGGCTACACCTTC

D gene: -
V gene: TRBV5-5
J gene: TRBJ2-1
clone size: few
CDR3 protein: CASSRPTGYEQFF
CDR3 DNA: TGTGCCAGCAGCCGCCCGACAGGCTATGAGCAGTTCTTC

D gene: -
V gene: TRBV21-1
J gene: TRBJ1-5
clone size: -
CDR3 protein: CASSSRDTQYSNQPQHF
CDR3 DNA: TGTGCCAGCAGCAGTCGGGACACCCAATATAGCAATCAGCCCCAGCATTTT

D gene: TRBD1
V gene: TRBV3-1/TRBV3-2
J gene: TRBJ1-1
clone size: -
CDR3 protein: CASSQDYGTGEGPEAFF
CDR3 DNA: TGTGCCAGCAGCCAAGATTATGGAACAGGGGAAGGACCTGAAGCTTTCTTT

D gene: -
V gene: TRBV28
J gene: TRBJ2-7
clone size: -
CDR3 protein: CASSSGPFYEQYF
CDR3 DNA: TGTGCCAGCAGTTCCGGCCCCTTCTACGAGCAGTACTTC

D gene: -
V gene: TRBV30
J gene: TRBJ1-5
clone size: -
CDR3 protein: CAWSPPNQPQHF
CDR3 DNA: TGTGCCTGGAGTCCCCCCAATCAGCCCCAGCATTTT

D gene: -
V gene: TRBV12-3/TRBV12-4
J gene: TRBJ2-1
clone size: few
CDR3 protein: CASSFSQYNEQFF
CDR3 DNA: TGTGCCAGCAGTTTCAGCCAATACAATGAGCAGTTCTTC

D gene: -
V gene: TRBV15
J gene: TRBJ1-5
clone size: -
CDR3 protein: CATSSDRDHARQPQHF
CDR3 DNA: TGTGCCACCAGCAGTGACCGGGACCATGCCCGGCAGCCCCAGCATTTT

D gene: TRBD1
V gene: TRBV2
J gene: TRBJ1-3
clone size: -
CDR3 protein: CASIRDRGNTIYF
CDR3 DNA: TGTGCCAGCATACGGGACAGGGGAAACACCATATATTTT

D gene: -
V gene: TRBV7-9
J gene: TRBJ1-3
clone size: -
CDR3 protein: CASSLNTNERNTIYF
CDR3 DNA: TGTGCCAGCAGCTTAAACACCAACGAGAGGAACACCATATATTTT

D gene: -
V gene: TRBV2
J gene: TRBJ1-5
clone size: -
CDR3 protein: CASRPGIGQPQHF
CDR3 DNA: TGTGCCAGCAGACCGGGAATAGGGCAGCCCCAGCATTTT

D gene: -
V gene: TRBV18
J gene: TRBJ2-7
clone size: once
CDR3 protein: CASSQGAGNEQYF
CDR3 DNA: TGTGCCAGCTCACAAGGGGCTGGGAACGAGCAGTACTTC

D gene: -
V gene: TRBV28
J gene: TRBJ2-4
clone size: -
CDR3 protein: CASSPSVTLAKNIQYF
CDR3 DNA: TGTGCCAGCAGTCCCTCCGTTACCTTAGCCAAAAACATTCAGTACTTC

D gene: -
V gene: TRBV6-5
J gene: TRBJ1-5
clone size: -
CDR3 protein: CASKARGQPQHF
CDR3 DNA: TGTGCCAGCAAGGCACGCGGTCAGCCCCAGCATTTT

D gene: -
V gene: TRBV5-5
J gene: TRBJ1-2
clone size: -
CDR3 protein: CASSFRAQTDYGYTF
CDR3 DNA: TGTGCCAGCAGCTTCCGGGCTCAAACAGATTATGGCTACACCTTC

D gene: -
V gene: TRBV5-6
J gene: TRBJ2-2
clone size: -
CDR3 protein: CASSLRQSPGELFF
CDR3 DNA: TGTGCCAGCAGCTTACGACAGTCCCCCGGGGAGCTGTTTTTT

D gene: -
V gene: TRBV7-2
J gene: TRBJ2-1
clone size: -
CDR3 protein: CASSQPANEQFF
CDR3 DNA: TGTGCCAGCAGCCAACCGGCGAATGAGCAGTTCTTC

D gene: -
V gene: TRBV24-1
J gene: TRBJ2-1
clone size: -
CDR3 protein: CATSDLQVSYNEQFF
CDR3 DNA: TGTGCCACCAGTGATCTACAGGTCTCCTACAATGAGCAGTTCTTC

D gene: -
V gene: TRBV5-1
J gene: TRBJ2-7
clone size: -
CDR3 protein: CASSLGLYEQYF
CDR3 DNA: TGCGCCAGCAGCTTGGGCCTCTACGAGCAGTACTTC

D gene: TRBD2
V gene: TRBV20-1
J gene: TRBJ2-3
clone size: -
CDR3 protein: CSASSSSGYTDTQYF
CDR3 DNA: TGCAGTGCTAGTTCGTCTAGCGGTTACACAGATACGCAGTATTTT

D gene: TRBD1
V gene: TRBV6-5
J gene: TRBJ1-6
clone size: -
CDR3 protein: CASRQDRGGSPLHF
CDR3 DNA: TGTGCCAGCAGACAGGACAGGGGTGGTTCACCCCTCCACTTT

D gene: -
V gene: TRBV5-1
J gene: TRBJ2-1
clone size: -
CDR3 protein: CASSFFTGDRDNEQFF
CDR3 DNA: TGCGCCAGCAGCTTTTTTACCGGGGACCGGGACAATGAGCAGTTCTTC